These 29 T cell receptor beta chains were all obtained from the same sample, sequenced in a study of blood T cell repertoires in COVID-19. Repertoires were generated with immunoSEQ multiplex PCR, while TCRdb's copy carries only in-frame clones and drops some. The table records tens of thousands of clones, about 80% of them present only once. Sequenced sample: peripheral blood. All receptors come from a human donor in a cohort sampled during active COVID-19.

V usage is TRBV7-3 and J usage is TRBJ2-2; TRBD1 matches 7 bases. From germline, CDR1 is SGHTA and CDR2 FQGTGA. V was clipped by 8 bases and J by 2 bases; unmatched bases: 5. The CDR3 consists of 14 residues. The CDR3 nucleotides are TGTGCCAGCGCAGGGACAGTAAACACCGGGGAGCTGTTTTTT. It yields the protein CASAGTVNTGELFF.

This chain uses TRBV19 with TRBJ1-2; D is unresolved. The CDR3 covers 11 residues. CDR1 LNHDA and CDR2 SQIVND come from the germline V gene (reference sequence). Trimming removed 7 bases at V and 4 bases at J, with 7 bases between. CDR3 DNA sequence: TGTGCCAGTAAGATCGGCTATGGCTACACCTTC. This sequence encodes CASKIGYGYTF.

This clone showed up just once. The chain carries TRBV5-1 and TRBJ2-1, with TRBD1 matching 8 bases. The CDR3 consists of 15 residues. The V segment lost 4 bases and the J segment 6 bases; nucleotides outside the gene matches: 9. Germline lookup yields CDR1 SGHRS and CDR2 YFSETQ. CDR3 sequence (DNA): TGCGCCAGCAGCACGGACAGGGCCGGAGGCAATGAGCAGTTCTTC. It specifies CASSTDRAGGNEQFF.

The V gene is TRBV19, the J gene TRBJ1-4; possibly TRBD1 for D (6 bases). V lost 5 bases to trimming and J lost 5 bases, with 15 bases between them. From germline, CDR1 is LNHDA and CDR2 SQIVND (reference sequence). The CDR3 is made up of 15 amino acids. The CDR3 bases are TGTGCCAGTAGTCTCAACAGGGCCCGGAATGAAAAACTGTTTTTT. Its translation is CASSLNRARNEKLFF.

This clone has a single count. The junction departs from germline at one end; a sequencing error may be responsible. CDR3 loop: CAISESLTRGNKAFF. In DNA form, the CDR3 reads TGTGCCATCAGCGAGTCATTGACTCGGGGTAATAAAGCTTTCTTT. V is TRBV10-3 and J is TRBJ1-1; D uncertain. This CDR3 is 15 amino acids long. CDR1 ENHRY and CDR2 SYGVKD come from the germline V gene.

The V call is TRBV6-5, the J call TRBJ1-5, with TRBD1 matching over 7 bases. CDR3 size: 15 residues. Trimming took 6 bases from V and 4 from J; bases not matched to a gene: 9. CDR1 is MNHEY, CDR2 SVGAGI, per germline. The CDR3 DNA reads as TGTGCCAGCAGACCGACCGGGACAGCTAATCAGCCCCAGCATTTT. Translation gives CASRPTGTANQPQHF.

The chain has TRBV10-2 and TRBJ2-3; D is perhaps TRBD2 (5 bases). The CDR3 consists of 16 residues. Trimming left V 2 bases short and J 2 bases short, with 14 bases between. Germline V CDR1 and CDR2: WSHSY, SAAADI. The CDR3 DNA follows: TGCGCCAGCAGTGAGCCGGCGGGCGGCACCACAGATACGCAGTATTTT. Encoded protein: CASSEPAGGTTDTQYF.

V and J are TRBV30 and TRBJ1-5, with 8 positions matching TRBD1. V lost 6 bases, J lost 6 bases, and 7 bases stayed unmatched. Germline assignment: CDR1 GTSNPN and CDR2 SVGIG (reference sequence). This CDR3 is 13 amino acids long. The CDR3 DNA sequence: TGTGCCTGTGGCAGGGGGCAGGGTCAGCCCCAGCATTTT. It specifies CACGRGQGQPQHF.

The chain joins TRBV27 to TRBJ2-7; 7 bases map to TRBD2. Germline trimming cut 6 bases from V and 7 bases from J; bases unmatched to any gene: 15. The CDR3 has 15 amino acids. Germline lookup yields CDR1 MNHEY and CDR2 SMNVEV (reference sequence). CDR3: CASSWAGTNPLEQYF. The CDR3 region has the DNA TGTGCCAGCAGCTGGGCCGGGACTAACCCTTTAGAGCAGTACTTC.

The chain uses TRBV27 and TRBJ2-2; 16 bases are a match to TRBD2. The CDR3 consists of 17 residues. V shed 4 bases and J 7 bases; nucleotides not matched to a gene: 6. Germline CDR1 MNHEY, CDR2 SMNVEV (reference sequence). The CDR3 spells CASSWGTSGRAGGELFF. The CDR3 coding sequence is TGTGCCAGCAGTTGGGGGACTAGCGGGAGGGCCGGCGGGGAGCTGTTTTTT.

This clone occurred once. V gene TRBV28 combines with J gene TRBJ2-7; 13 bases map to TRBD2. Trimming at V came to 2 bases and at J to 5 bases, leaving 9 bases not matched to a gene. CDR1 and CDR2 (germline): MDHEN, SYDVKM. CDR3 size: 17 residues. CDR3 sequence (DNA): TGTGCCAGCAGTTTAGCCAGACTGGGACTAGCGGGACACGAGCAGTACTTC. This gives the protein CASSLARLGLAGHEQYF. The variable domain in full, with the rest retrieved from reference TRBV28 and TRBJ2-7, is DVKVTQSSRYLVKRTGEKVFLECVQDMDHENMFWYRQDPGLGLRLIYFSYDVKMKEKGDIPEGYSVSREKKERFSLILESASTNQTSMYLCASSLARLGLAGHEQYFGPGTRLTVT.

V and J are TRBV5-1 and TRBJ2-3, with unresolved D. The V end lost 1 base, the J end lost 4 bases, and 13 bases lay between the germline ends. CDR3 length equals 15 residues. Germline CDR1 SGHRS, CDR2 YFSETQ. CDR3 amino acids: CASSLSWVDSDTQYF. The CDR3 DNA reads as TGCGCCAGCAGCTTGAGTTGGGTAGACTCAGATACGCAGTATTTT. Full variable domain (outside the CDR3, taken from reference TRBV5-1 and TRBJ2-3): KAGVTQTPRYLIKTRGQQVTLSCSPISGHRSVSWYQQTPGQGLQFLFEYFSETQRNKGNFPGRFSGRQFSNSRSEMNVSTLELGDSALYLCASSLSWVDSDTQYFGPGTRLTVL.

CDR3 DNA sequence: TGTGCCAGACGTCCCGGGACAGCGAACACCGGGGAGCTGTTTTTT. This translates into CARRPGTANTGELFF. The rearrangement joins TRBV30 to TRBJ2-2; 7 bases fit TRBD1. With 8 bases clipped from V and 0 bases from J, the junction kept 9 bases outside the gene matches. Germline CDR1 and CDR2: GTSNPN and SVGIG (reference sequence). This CDR3 comprises 15 residues.

The V call is TRBV2, the J call TRBJ1-4; the D gene is possibly TRBD1 (5 bases). The germline CDR1 and CDR2 sequences are SNHLY and FYNNEI. The ends were cut back, 6 bases at V and 10 bases at J, with 18 bases in the middle. The CDR3 spans 14 residues. This CDR3 reads CASRDYRGKGKLFF. The CDR3 DNA sequence: TGTGCCAGCAGAGACTATCGGGGGAAAGGAAAACTGTTTTTT.

This sequence joins TRBV7-9 and TRBJ2-2; 8 bases fit TRBD1. Germline values: CDR1 SEHNR, CDR2 FQNEAQ (reference sequence). V lost 5 bases, J lost 3 bases, and 8 bases stayed unmatched. The CDR3 spans 16 residues. This CDR3 is CASSRPGGGDTGELFF. In DNA form, the CDR3 reads TGTGCCAGCAGCCGCCCAGGGGGCGGGGACACCGGGGAGCTGTTTTTT. The complete variable domain, with remaining parts taken from reference TRBV7-9 and TRBJ2-2, reads DTGVSQNPRHKITKRGQNVTFRCDPISEHNRLYWYRQTLGQGPEFLTYFQNEAQLEKSRLLSDRFSAERPKGSFSTLEIQRTEQGDSAMYLCASSRPGGGDTGELFFGEGSRLTVL.

This chain connects TRBV5-6 to TRBJ2-7; possible D gene TRBD1, 5 bases. Germline V gene sequence: CDR1 SGHDT, CDR2 YYEEEE. The V and J ends lost 2 bases and 2 bases respectively, with 11 bases between them. CDR3 length equals 14 residues. The CDR3, as DNA: TGTGCCAGCAGCTTTGACAGAAGCACCTACGAGCAGTACTTC. Amino acids: CASSFDRSTYEQYF.

This clone was picked up many times. V and J are TRBV28 and TRBJ2-7; TRBD2 matches 14 bases. The V gene end was trimmed by 6 bases and the J gene end by 2 bases; junction bases not matched to a gene: 15. This CDR3 contains 19 residues. Germline values: CDR1 MDHEN, CDR2 SYDVKM. CDR3 in DNA: TGTGCCAGCAGCACTAACCTTGGGACTAGCGGGAGCCCGCCCTACGAGCAGTACTTC. Encoded protein: CASSTNLGTSGSPPYEQYF.

There are a few counts of this clone. The V and J genes are TRBV5-4 and TRBJ1-6; a weak D match, TRBD1 (5 bases). Germline CDR1 is SGHNT and CDR2 is YYREEE (reference sequence). Trimming cost V 1 base and J 8 bases, with 10 bases left between them. CDR3 length equals 14 residues. The DNA for the CDR3 is TGTGCCAGCAGCTTGAGGGCGGGGGATTCACCCCTCCACTTT. Translating it yields CASSLRAGDSPLHF.

This CDR3 reads CASSPDRAVKAFF. CDR3 sequence (DNA): TGTGCCAGCAGCCCCGACAGGGCCGTGAAAGCTTTCTTT. This chain joins TRBV11-2 and TRBJ1-1, with 7 bases that match TRBD1. Trimming cost V 5 bases and J 9 bases; bases outside gene matches: 9. The CDR3 spans 13 residues. Germline CDR1 is SGHAT and CDR2 is FQNNGV.

J is TRBJ1-5 and V is TRBV5-4, with 7 bases aligning to TRBD1. CDR1 and CDR2 from the germline V gene are SGHNT and YYREEE (reference sequence). The CDR3 runs to 15 residues. Trimming at V came to 0 bases and at J to 3 bases, leaving 3 bases not matched to a gene. CDR3 sequence: CASSLGTGVNQPQHF. The CDR3 DNA reads TGTGCCAGCAGCTTGGGTACAGGGGTCAATCAGCCCCAGCATTTT.

This clone came up a few times. The chain combines TRBV4-2 with TRBJ1-2; TRBD1 matches 9 bases. This CDR3 contains 15 residues. Germline CDR1 LGHNA, CDR2 YNFKEQ. Germline trimming cut 5 bases from V and 3 bases from J; bases unmatched to any gene: 7. CDR3 amino acids: CASSSRDRDYYGYTF. The CDR3 DNA sequence: TGTGCCAGCAGCAGCCGGGACAGGGACTACTATGGCTACACCTTC.

The chain combines TRBV24-1 with TRBJ2-5; 14 bases are shared with TRBD2. The ends lost 4 bases at V and 5 bases at J; junction bases unmatched: 8. This CDR3 contains 17 residues. Germline lookup yields CDR1 KGHDR and CDR2 SFDVKD. The DNA of the CDR3 is TGTGCCACCAGTGACCCAGGACTAGCGGGGGGCCGTGAGACCCAGTACTTC. The encoded protein is CATSDPGLAGGRETQYF.

This clone turned up a few times. The chain couples TRBV18 to TRBJ1-6, with D possibly being TRBD1 (6 bases). Germline values: CDR1 KGHSH, CDR2 LQKENI. The CDR3 is 14 amino acids. V lost 8 bases to trimming and J lost 6 bases, with 14 bases between them. For the CDR3, the DNA is TGTGCCAGCACCCGACAGGCATCTAATTCACCCCTCCACTTT. It translates to CASTRQASNSPLHF.

The chain combines TRBV6-5 with TRBJ1-5, with a possible D match to TRBD1 (5 bases). Per the germline V gene, CDR1 is MNHEY and CDR2 is SVGAGI. V lost 8 bases, J lost 4 bases, and 15 bases lay in between. This CDR3 comprises 14 residues. CDR3 region: CASRDRRLNQPQHF. In DNA form, the CDR3 reads TGTGCCAGCCGAGACAGAAGGCTGAATCAGCCCCAGCATTTT.

The rearrangement links TRBV30 to TRBJ1-1, with 8 nucleotides matching TRBD1. The J segment lost 0 bases and the V segment lost 3 bases, leaving 9 bases of the junction unmatched. The CDR3 totals 16 residues. CDR1 is GTSNPN and CDR2 is SVGIG in the germline V gene (reference sequence). CDR3 sequence: CAWSRQGTRLNTEAFF. For the CDR3, the DNA is TGTGCCTGGAGCCGACAGGGGACCAGATTGAACACTGAAGCTTTCTTT. The full variable domain, with the rest looked up from reference TRBV30 and TRBJ1-1, is SQTIHQWPATLVQPVGSPLSLECTVEGTSNPNLYWYRQAAGRGLQLLFYSVGIGQISSEVPQNLSASRPQDRQFILSSKKLLLSDSGFYLCAWSRQGTRLNTEAFFGQGTRLTVV.

This clone was found a few times. This chain connects TRBV2 to TRBJ1-4, with 10 bases aligning to TRBD1. The CDR3 is made up of 14 amino acids. From germline, CDR1 is SNHLY and CDR2 FYNNEI. Trimming at V came to 4 bases and at J to 7 bases, leaving 3 bases not matched to a gene. The CDR3 DNA reads TGTGCCAGCAGTGGGGGACAGGGGATTGAAAAACTGTTTTTT. Its protein product is CASSGGQGIEKLFF.

This clone was observed a handful of times. This sequence joins TRBV19 and TRBJ1-2; no definite D call. The CDR3 consists of 11 residues. The germline CDR1 and CDR2 sequences are LNHDA and SQIVND (reference sequence). Trimming stripped 10 bases from V and 7 bases from J, with 13 bases between. The CDR3 region is CAILTTRGYTF. CDR3 in DNA: TGTGCCATCCTCACAACACGTGGCTACACCTTC.

The chain links TRBV6-1 to TRBJ1-1, with D unresolved. The V end was cut by 1 base, the J end by 4 bases, with 10 bases between. Germline CDR1 and CDR2: MNHNS and SASEGT. There are 14 residues in the CDR3. CDR3 nucleotide sequence: TGTGCCAGCAGTGAAGATGAGAGAGGCACTGAAGCTTTCTTT. Translated: CASSEDERGTEAFF.

The rearrangement uses TRBV27 and TRBJ1-1, with D possibly TRBD1 on 6 matching bases. Trimming took off 2 bases at V and 4 bases at J, with 14 bases between the two ends. The CDR3 runs to 15 residues. Germline V gives CDR1 MNHEY, CDR2 SMNVEV (reference sequence). The CDR3, as DNA: TGTGCCAGCAGTTTAACAGGGTGGGTTCGCACTGAAGCTTTCTTT. It is translated as CASSLTGWVRTEAFF.